Presented here are 10 T cell receptor beta chains from one specimen sequenced in a study of blood T cell repertoires in COVID-19. Data came from immunoSEQ multiplex PCR; TCRdb stores just in-frame clones and leaves some out. Counted here are fewer than 200,000 clones, about four fifths occurring once; the ten biggest clones make up roughly 6.8%. Sequenced sample: peripheral blood. All receptors derive from a man in his 70s with active or convalescent COVID-19.

This chain joins TRBV6-6 and TRBJ1-2, with 8 bases matching TRBD1. Unmatched junction bases numbered 8, after V lost 5 bases and J lost 3 bases. Germline CDR1 reads MNHNY; CDR2 reads SVGAGI (reference sequence). The CDR3 is 15 residues long. The CDR3 spells CASSKGQVKDYGYTF. As DNA, the CDR3 is TGTGCCAGCAGTAAGGGACAGGTTAAAGACTATGGCTACACCTTC.

The chain uses TRBV7-8 and TRBJ2-3, with a weak D call TRBD2 (6 bases). The CDR3 has 15 amino acids. Germline assignment: CDR1 SGHVS and CDR2 FQNEAQ. Trimming shortened V by 3 bases and J by 5 bases, and 15 bases separated the two germline ends. The CDR3 sequence is CASSFSTGEVDTQYF. Here the CDR3 DNA reads TGTGCCAGCAGCTTCTCTACGGGGGAGGTAGATACGCAGTATTTT.

The rearrangement joins TRBV5-4 to TRBJ1-5; unclear D gene. Between the trimmed V and J ends, which lost 2 bases and 3 bases, there was a span of 6 bases. The length of the CDR3 is 13 residues. CDR1 is SGHNT and CDR2 is YYREEE in the germline V gene (reference sequence). The CDR3 protein is CASSFDFNQPQHF. The CDR3 bases are TGTGCCAGCAGCTTCGACTTCAATCAGCCCCAGCATTTT.

The chain carries TRBV2 and TRBJ1-2; no definite D call. Germline V gene lookup returns CDR1 SNHLY and CDR2 FYNNEI. CDR3 length equals 13 residues. The germline V and J ends were trimmed by 5 bases and 2 bases, with 9 bases remaining between them. CDR3 in DNA: TGTGCCAGCAGTCCCAGTCCAAACTATGGCTACACCTTC. It yields the protein CASSPSPNYGYTF.

The J gene is TRBJ2-3, the V gene TRBV1; TRBD2 was called by the table and not checked on the DNA. TRBV1 corresponds to a pseudogene. The CDR3 totals 21 residues. The CDR3, as DNA: TGCACCAGCAGCCAACGGAAGATTCTCCCTAGCGGGAGAAGAAGGTCAGATACGCAGTATTTT. Protein sequence: CTSSQRKILPSGRRRSDTQYF.

The rearrangement joins TRBV4-1 to TRBJ2-1; D is possibly TRBD2 (5 bases). This CDR3 has 18 amino acids. V lost 3 bases and J lost 0, with 18 bases in between. CDR1 is MGHRA, CDR2 YSYEKL, per germline. The CDR3 DNA reads TGCGCCAGCAGCCATCTATCAAGCGGTGGATTCTCCTACAATGAGCAGTTCTTC. Residues: CASSHLSSGGFSYNEQFF.

The chain uses TRBV10-3 and TRBJ1-5, with D possibly TRBD1 on 6 matching bases. Germline loops: CDR1 ENHRY, CDR2 SYGVKD. V gave up 7 bases and J gave up 6 bases, with 16 bases separating them. The CDR3 spans 14 residues. In nucleotides, the CDR3 is TGTGCCATCACCGCGGAACAGGGCGGTCAGCCCCAGCATTTT. As protein: CAITAEQGGQPQHF.

V is TRBV4-2 and J is TRBJ1-2; D is uncertain. The V end lost 2 bases, the J end lost 6 bases, and 10 bases lay between the germline ends. The germline gives CDR1 LGHNA, CDR2 YNFKEQ. The CDR3 is made up of 13 amino acids. The CDR3 loop reads CASSQITRDGYTF. In nucleotides, the CDR3 is TGTGCCAGCAGCCAAATTACTAGGGATGGCTACACCTTC.

This clone was found a few times. This chain joins TRBV7-3 and TRBJ1-1; D possibly corresponds to TRBD1 (5 bases). The CDR3 runs to 14 residues. The germline gives CDR1 SGHTA, CDR2 FQGTGA. Deletions cut 6 bases from V and 5 bases from J, with 16 bases between. CDR3 residues: CASRKGPVSTEAFF. In DNA, the CDR3 is TGTGCCAGCAGAAAGGGGCCGGTTAGTACTGAAGCTTTCTTT.

This clone was observed a few times. This rearrangement joins TRBV4-3 to TRBJ2-1; 7 bases are shared with TRBD1. V gave up 4 bases and J gave up 8 bases; unmatched junction bases: 5. The CDR3 is made up of 13 amino acids. Germline V gives CDR1 LGHNA, CDR2 YSLEER. CDR3 nucleotide sequence: TGCGCCAGCAGCCCATACAGGGGTCATGAGCAGTTCTTC. Translating gives CASSPYRGHEQFF.